This T cell receptor beta chain came from a study of blood T cells in healthy people across ages. Looking at the study overall: Capture via template switching afforded approximately one barcoded beta molecule per two T cells. Regarding the study as a whole: TCR beta diversity correlated strongly with naive T cell percentage. Diversity of TCR beta per million T cells declined in a roughly linear way with age.

Worth noting for this clonotype: Its specificity is unknown. One end of the junction does not line up with germline, which may come from a read error.

It was with a sample-barcoded 5' primer and a J-beta primer mix that a second PCR of roughly 7 to 12 cycles was run. MiXCR, run by TCRdb on the 5' RACE reads, gives a single entry per CDR3 protein. The sample lists around 320,000 distinct CDR3 sequences, 27% occurring once. Each sample yielded at least 5 micrograms of PBMC total RNA. The sequence derives from a woman in her 70s in good health. Input material: blood.

In nucleotides, the CDR3 is TGCGCCAGCAGCTTGCGCGGGACCTACGAGCAGCACTTC. Translating it yields CASSLRGTYEQHF. The chain carries TRBV5-1 and TRBJ2-7, with a possible D match to TRBD2 (6 bases). Germline CDR1 is SGHRS and CDR2 is YFSETQ. The CDR3 totals 13 residues.